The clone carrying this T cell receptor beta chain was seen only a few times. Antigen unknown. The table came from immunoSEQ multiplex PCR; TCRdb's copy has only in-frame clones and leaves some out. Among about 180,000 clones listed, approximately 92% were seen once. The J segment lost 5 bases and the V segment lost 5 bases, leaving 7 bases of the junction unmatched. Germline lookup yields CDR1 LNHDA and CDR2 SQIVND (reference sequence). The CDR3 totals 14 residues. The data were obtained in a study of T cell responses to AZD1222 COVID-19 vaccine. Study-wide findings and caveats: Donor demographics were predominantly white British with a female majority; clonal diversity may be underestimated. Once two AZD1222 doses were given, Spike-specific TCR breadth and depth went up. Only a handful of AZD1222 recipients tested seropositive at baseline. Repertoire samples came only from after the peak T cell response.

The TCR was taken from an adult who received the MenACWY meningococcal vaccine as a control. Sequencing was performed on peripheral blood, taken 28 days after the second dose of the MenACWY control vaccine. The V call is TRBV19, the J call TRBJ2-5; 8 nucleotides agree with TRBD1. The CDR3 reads CASSSWTGWETQYF. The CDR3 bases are TGTGCCAGTAGTTCCTGGACAGGGTGGGAGACCCAGTACTTC.